This T cell receptor beta chain emerged from a study of radiation and T cells in renal cell carcinoma. The method was immunoSEQ multiplex PCR; TCRdb's version includes in-frame clones alone and lacks a portion of them. Of fewer than 45,000 clones in the sample, about 84% are singletons; the top ten hold about 26%. Per the germline V gene, CDR1 is SGHVS and CDR2 is FNYEAQ. J was trimmed by 4 bases and V by 5 bases; bases with no gene match: 14. The CDR3 runs to 18 residues. Time point indicated: blood 4 weeks post-SBRT, at nephrectomy. As to treatment: 15 Gy SBRT to primary tumor, nephrectomy 4 weeks later.

This sequence joins TRBV7-6 and TRBJ2-6, with TRBD1 identical over 7 bases. The receptor comes from a woman aged 70 to 79 with renal cell carcinoma. The sequenced sample was blood, obtained from a patient whose treatment included radiotherapy and nephrectomy. The CDR3 reads CASSPRQGRLSGANVLTF. The CDR3 region has the DNA TGTGCCAGCAGCCCCAGACAGGGTCGATTGTCGGGGGCCAACGTCCTGACTTTC.